Each of the 8 T cell receptor beta chains below was sequenced from the same sample in a study of T-cell reconstitution after alpha-beta-depleted transplantation in children listed by TCRdb under 2016. Libraries were built with PCR. TCRdb lists the instrument as Illumina HiSeq 2500. Molecular barcoding was employed in the preparation of TCR libraries, with unique molecular identifiers being used to normalize TCRbeta repertoire quantification. TCRdb reworked the public reads: Q25 trimming with fastp, MiXCR clone assembly, productive beta chains retained. Rows are unified per CDR3 protein, each entry keeping the most common DNA and genes. This sample is represented by about half a million distinct CDR3 sequences; around an eighth of them were singletons. The top ten constitute about 6% of the sample. The sample here was PBMCs from the stem cell graft donor, taken from the stem cell graft. These receptors originate from a human donor who donated a stem cell graft to a child with combined immunodeficiency.

For the CDR3, the DNA is TGCGCCAGCAGACCCCTAGGGAAAGACACTGAAGCTTTCTTT. Protein product: CASRPLGKDTEAFF. The chain uses TRBV5-1 and TRBJ1-1; D is undetermined. This CDR3 contains 14 residues. In germline, CDR1 is SGHRS, CDR2 YFSETQ. The V and J ends lost 5 bases and 3 bases respectively, with 14 bases between them. The full variable domain, completed using reference TRBV5-1 and TRBJ1-1, is KAGVTQTPRYLIKTRGQQVTLSCSPISGHRSVSWYQQTPGQGLQFLFEYFSETQRNKGNFPGRFSGRQFSNSRSEMNVSTLELGDSALYLCASRPLGKDTEAFFGQGTRLTVV.

This clonotype has just a few counts. The V and J genes are TRBV6-1 and TRBJ2-3; a weak D match, TRBD2 (6 bases). The V end was cut by 5 bases, the J end by 0 bases, with 12 bases between. This CDR3 region has 15 residues. The germline V gene has CDR1 MNHNS and CDR2 SASEGT. CDR3 nucleotides: TGTGCCAGCAGTCCCCCGGGGGAGAGCACAGATACGCAGTATTTT. It codes for CASSPPGESTDTQYF.

V and J are TRBV5-1 and TRBJ2-2; 11 bases fit TRBD2. CDR1 and CDR2 (germline): SGHRS, YFSETQ. The CDR3 contains 14 residues. J was trimmed by 6 bases and V by 6 bases; bases with no gene match: 4. The CDR3 sequence is CASTQTSGAGELFF. In DNA form, the CDR3 reads TGCGCCAGCACCCAGACTAGCGGGGCCGGGGAGCTGTTTTTT.

V gene TRBV28 combines with J gene TRBJ2-5; D uncertain. The germline gives CDR1 MDHEN, CDR2 SYDVKM. The germline V and J ends were trimmed by 4 bases and 5 bases, with 8 bases remaining between them. The CDR3 has 12 residues. The DNA for the CDR3 is TGTGCCAGCAGTTACCGGCCGGAGACCCAGTACTTC. The encoded protein is CASSYRPETQYF.

This clonotype has just a few counts. V usage is TRBV3-1 and J usage is TRBJ2-7; 8 bases are shared with TRBD2. CDR3 length: 15 residues. The V gene's germline CDR1 is LGHDT and CDR2 YNNKEL (reference sequence). J gave up 6 bases and V 5 bases, and 12 bases lay outside the gene matches. CDR3 nucleotides: TGTGCCAGCAGCACACGGACTAGCTTGGGCGGCGAGCAGTACTTC. Translated: CASSTRTSLGGEQYF.

The chain uses TRBV12-3 or TRBV12-4 and TRBJ2-7; D ambiguous. Deletions cut 4 bases from V and 8 bases from J, with 3 bases between. The CDR3 consists of 9 residues. The CDR3 DNA is TGTGCCAGCAGTTATAAGCAGTACTTC. Amino acids: CASSYKQYF.

This clonotype has a count of ten or more. The rearrangement joins TRBV4-2 to TRBJ2-3; TRBD1 matches at 7 bases. V trimming: 0 bases; J trimming: 8 bases; junction bases outside the gene matches: 11. CDR1 and CDR2 (germline): LGHNA, YNFKEQ. The CDR3 contains 16 residues. In DNA form, the CDR3 reads TGTGCCAGCAGCCAAGAAGACAGGGTGGGTGGGAGTACGCAGTATTTT. Its translation: CASSQEDRVGGSTQYF.

This clonotype was recorded many times. The DNA of the CDR3 is TGTGCCAGCAGCGTAGACCCCGGGGCTGACACCGGGGAGCTGTTTTTT. Its translation: CASSVDPGADTGELFF. The chain couples TRBV9 to TRBJ2-2, with D perhaps given as TRBD1 or TRBD2 (5 bases each). This CDR3 is 16 amino acids long. Germline-derived CDR1 and CDR2 are SGDLS and YYNGEE. Trimming removed 0 bases at V and 3 bases at J, with 12 bases between.